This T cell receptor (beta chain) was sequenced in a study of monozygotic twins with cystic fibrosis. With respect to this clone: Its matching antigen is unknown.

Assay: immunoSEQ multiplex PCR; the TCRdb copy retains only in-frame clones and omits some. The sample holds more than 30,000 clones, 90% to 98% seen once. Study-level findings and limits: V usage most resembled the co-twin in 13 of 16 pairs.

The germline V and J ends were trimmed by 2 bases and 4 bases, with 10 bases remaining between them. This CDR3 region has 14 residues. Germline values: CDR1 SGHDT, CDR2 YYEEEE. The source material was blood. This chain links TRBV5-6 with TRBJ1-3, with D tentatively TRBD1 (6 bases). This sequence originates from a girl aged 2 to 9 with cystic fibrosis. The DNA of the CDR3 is TGTGCCAGCAGCTTTTATCAGGGGGGAAACACCATATATTTT. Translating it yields CASSFYQGGNTIYF.